These 30 T cell receptor beta chains originate from one sample sequenced in a study of control samples from healthy donors and cancer patients. TCRdb's copy holds only in-frame clones and misses some; the assay was immunoSEQ multiplex PCR. This sample has 110,000 or so clones, with about 89% found just once. The specimen sequenced was blood. These receptors were collected from a woman between 50 and 59 years old in good health.

The V gene is TRBV9, the J gene TRBJ2-7; no reliable D call. The germline gives CDR1 SGDLS, CDR2 YYNGEE. The CDR3 is 11 residues long. Deletions cut 0 bases from V and 12 bases from J, with 10 bases between. CDR3 in DNA: TGTGCCAGCAGCGTAGGAGACTCGGCGTACGTC. This gives the protein CASSVGDSAYV.

This chain links TRBV5-1 with TRBJ1-5, with a possible D match to TRBD1 (5 bases). CDR1 is SGHRS, CDR2 YFSETQ, per germline. Trimming cost V 1 base and J 3 bases, with 8 bases left between them. The CDR3 consists of 14 residues. The chain's CDR3 is CASSLFRVNQPQHF. As DNA, the CDR3 is TGCGCCAGCAGCTTGTTCAGGGTCAATCAGCCCCAGCATTTT.

This clone showed up just once. The chain combines TRBV18 with TRBJ1-1, with 8 bases identical to TRBD1. From germline, CDR1 is KGHSH and CDR2 LQKENI. The junction had 9 bases not matched to a gene; V was cut back by 3 bases and J by 6 bases. The CDR3 sequence is 15 residues long. This CDR3 reads CASSPLSQGASEAFF. The CDR3 DNA reads TGTGCCAGCTCACCCCTTTCCCAGGGGGCGTCTGAAGCTTTCTTT.

This rearrangement joins TRBV11-3 to TRBJ2-1, with 16 positions matching TRBD2. Per the germline V gene, CDR1 is SGHNT and CDR2 is YENEEA. This CDR3 is built from 17 residues. V shed 2 bases, J shed 8 bases, and the junction held 6 bases outside the gene matches. CDR3 residues: CASSLRGTSGRAHEQFF. CDR3 nucleotide sequence: TGTGCCAGCAGCTTACGGGGGACTAGCGGGAGGGCCCATGAGCAGTTCTTC.

In DNA, the CDR3 is TGCGCCAGCAGCACCGGACAGGGGGTCACCGGGGAGCTGTTTTTT. Its protein product is CASSTGQGVTGELFF. The J gene is TRBJ2-2, the V gene TRBV4-1; 10 nucleotides line up with TRBD1. V gave up 5 bases and J gave up 4 bases; unmatched junction bases: 4. Looked up from germline, CDR1 is MGHRA and CDR2 is YSYEKL. This CDR3 has 15 amino acids.

The CDR3 bases are TGTGCCTGGAGACCCGCGGTGAGTCAGCCCCAGCATTTT. Protein: CAWRPAVSQPQHF. The chain combines TRBV30 with TRBJ1-5; D remains ambiguous. Germline assignment: CDR1 GTSNPN and CDR2 SVGIG (reference sequence). Trimming pared 3 bases from V and 6 bases from J, leaving 12 bases between. This CDR3 has 13 residues.

The chain carries TRBV19 and TRBJ1-3; D gene ambiguous. The CDR3 has 15 residues. V was shortened by 3 bases and J by 0 bases, with 9 bases between the two germline ends. The V gene's germline CDR1 is LNHDA and CDR2 SQIVND (reference sequence). The CDR3: CASSILGVSGNTIYF. The CDR3 bases are TGTGCCAGTAGTATTCTCGGCGTCTCTGGAAACACCATATATTTT.

The rearrangement uses TRBV4-3 and TRBJ2-6, with unresolved D. Germline-derived CDR1 and CDR2 are LGHNA and YSLEER. The CDR3 sequence is 18 residues long. V lost 4 bases to trimming and J lost 0 bases, with 16 bases between them. CDR3 sequence (DNA): TGCGCCAGCAGCCCCTGGGTGGTGGGCAGCTCTGGGGCCAACGTCCTGACTTTC. Its protein is CASSPWVVGSSGANVLTF.

The chain is built from TRBV7-9 and TRBJ2-6, with no clear D. The CDR3 covers 17 residues. Germline V lookup: CDR1 SEHNR, CDR2 FQNEAQ (reference sequence). V lost 2 bases to trimming and J lost 0 bases, with 11 bases between them. The CDR3, as DNA: TGTGCCAGCAGCTTAAGAGCGATCCACTCTGGGGCCAACGTCCTGACTTTC. This sequence encodes CASSLRAIHSGANVLTF. The variable domain in full, completed from reference TRBV7-9 and TRBJ2-6, reads DTGVSQNPRHKITKRGQNVTFRCDPISEHNRLYWYRQTLGQGPEFLTYFQNEAQLEKSRLLSDRFSAERPKGSFSTLEIQRTEQGDSAMYLCASSLRAIHSGANVLTFGAGSRLTVL.

CDR3 DNA sequence: TGCGCCAGCAGCGGAACTAGCGGGGGCCCATACGAGCAGTACTTC. It encodes CASSGTSGGPYEQYF. The chain is built from TRBV5-1 and TRBJ2-7; 11 bases map to TRBD2. The V gene's germline CDR1 is SGHRS and CDR2 YFSETQ. This CDR3 has 15 amino acids. V dropped 4 bases and J dropped 4; count of bases not matched to a gene: 7.

The J gene is TRBJ1-2, the V gene TRBV6-5; 8 nucleotides align to TRBD1. The CDR3 is made up of 14 amino acids. CDR1 and CDR2 from the germline V gene are MNHEY and SVGAGI. V shed 11 bases, J shed 2 bases, and the junction held 10 bases outside the gene matches. CDR3 region: CAGAPGQGNYGYTF. The CDR3 nucleotides are TGTGCCGGAGCCCCTGGACAGGGAAACTATGGCTACACCTTC.

V usage is TRBV19 and J usage is TRBJ2-3; no firm D call. V lost 5 bases and J lost 2, with 5 bases in between. The CDR3 is 12 amino acids. Germline values: CDR1 LNHDA, CDR2 SQIVND (reference sequence). The CDR3 loop reads CASSYLTDTQYF. Written as DNA, the CDR3 is TGTGCCAGTAGTTACCTCACAGATACGCAGTATTTT.

This clone was detected only a few times. This rearrangement joins TRBV11-1 to TRBJ2-7; 7 nucleotides match TRBD2. The V segment lost 3 bases and the J segment 6 bases; nucleotides outside the gene matches: 14. Germline values: CDR1 SGHAT, CDR2 FQDESV (reference sequence). This CDR3 region has 16 residues. CDR3 sequence reads: CASSLGGAGPLAEQYV. The CDR3 coding sequence is TGTGCCAGCAGCTTGGGAGGGGCAGGGCCGCTAGCCGAGCAGTACGTC.

The CDR3 coding sequence is TGTGCCAGCAGCTCGAGGTCTGTAGGATCTTCACCCCTCCACTTT. This encodes CASSSRSVGSSPLHF. The chain is built from TRBV13 and TRBJ1-6; D gene uncertain. Between the trimmed V and J ends, which lost 4 bases and 9 bases, there was a span of 16 bases. From germline, CDR1 is PRHDT and CDR2 FYEKMQ (reference sequence). The CDR3 totals 15 residues.

This clone was counted between two and nine times. The genes are TRBV5-6 and TRBJ1-4; possible D gene TRBD1, 5 bases. The germline V gene encodes CDR1 SGHDT and CDR2 YYEEEE. The length of the CDR3 is 14 residues. Deletions cut 4 bases from V and 5 bases from J, with 12 bases between. This chain's CDR3 is CASSRTFLNEKLFF. The CDR3, as DNA: TGTGCCAGCAGCCGGACATTTCTAAATGAAAAACTGTTTTTT.

The chain couples TRBV27 to TRBJ1-5, with D possibly TRBD1 on 5 matching bases. CDR3 length: 15 amino acids. Germline CDR1 and CDR2: MNHEY and SMNVEV (reference sequence). Trimming took off 2 bases at V and 4 bases at J, with 12 bases between the two ends. CDR3 sequence reads: CASSLGGPLNQPQHF. The CDR3 nucleotides read TGTGCCAGCAGTTTAGGGGGTCCCCTAAATCAGCCCCAGCATTTT.

In this sample, this clone turned up a few times. This rearrangement joins TRBV7-3 to TRBJ2-1, with 11 bases that match TRBD2. CDR1 and CDR2 from the germline V gene are SGHTA and FQGTGA. The junction had 7 bases not matched to a gene; V was cut back by 3 bases and J by 6 bases. The length of the CDR3 is 16 residues. The CDR3 loop reads CASSFDGTSGSNEQFF. The CDR3 nucleotides are TGTGCCAGCAGCTTTGACGGGACTAGCGGTTCCAATGAGCAGTTCTTC.

The V and J genes are TRBV5-1 and TRBJ2-5; D is unclear. Per germline, CDR1 SGHRS and CDR2 YFSETQ. The V and J ends lost 0 bases and 0 bases respectively, with 9 bases between them. The CDR3 is made up of 15 amino acids. The CDR3 region is CASSLALGYQETQYF. The CDR3 DNA is TGCGCCAGCAGCTTGGCTCTGGGGTACCAAGAGACCCAGTACTTC.

The chain's CDR3 is CASPPVSEGLSTDTQYF. CDR3 DNA sequence: TGTGCCAGCCCCCCAGTTTCTGAGGGACTTTCCACAGATACGCAGTATTTT. This chain links TRBV18 with TRBJ2-3; tentatively, D is TRBD2 (6 bases). Trimming left V 8 bases short and J 2 bases short, with 23 bases between. CDR1 and CDR2 (germline): KGHSH, LQKENI. The CDR3 is 17 amino acids.

The chain couples TRBV29-1 to TRBJ2-2; 7 bases are a match to TRBD1. The CDR3 length is 15 residues. Germline V CDR1 and CDR2: SQVTM, ANQGSEA. With 6 bases clipped from V and 1 base from J, the junction kept 8 bases outside the gene matches. The CDR3 loop is CSVPKGAVNTGELFF. The CDR3 DNA reads as TGCAGCGTCCCGAAGGGGGCCGTGAACACCGGGGAGCTGTTTTTT.

Details on this clone: The same CDR3 can be traced to other DNA sequences in this sample. CDR3 bases: TGTGCCAGCAGCTTAAGGGGCCCGGGAGAAAAACTGTTTTTT. This gives the protein CASSLRGPGEKLFF. This chain links TRBV7-2 with TRBJ1-4; D may be TRBD1 (5 bases). CDR1 SGHTA and CDR2 FQGNSA come from the germline V gene. V was trimmed by 2 bases and J by 8 bases, leaving 12 bases between them. The CDR3 loop spans 14 amino acids.

The rearrangement uses TRBV30 and TRBJ2-3, with 8 bases lining up with TRBD1. The CDR3 consists of 16 residues. The J segment lost 0 bases and the V segment lost 2 bases, leaving 7 bases of the junction unmatched. Looked up from germline, CDR1 is GTSNPN and CDR2 is SVGIG (reference sequence). The CDR3 here is CAWSLRSGGSTDTQYF. The CDR3 coding sequence is TGTGCCTGGAGTTTACGTTCAGGGGGCAGCACAGATACGCAGTATTTT.

V usage is TRBV5-1 and J usage is TRBJ1-3; D gene unclear. V was clipped by 5 bases and J by 0 bases, with 9 bases between them. Germline V gives CDR1 SGHRS, CDR2 YFSETQ. The CDR3 totals 14 residues. The CDR3 spells CASRTRYSGNTIYF. The CDR3 DNA sequence: TGCGCCAGCAGGACACGCTACTCTGGAAACACCATATATTTT.

This sequence joins TRBV12-5 and TRBJ2-5, with D possibly being TRBD1 (6 bases). With 7 bases removed from V and 5 bases from J, the gap between germline ends came to 14 bases. Germline V gives CDR1 LGHNT, CDR2 FRNRAP. This CDR3 is 13 amino acids long. DNA for the CDR3: TGTGCTAGTGAACCAGGGGTTGGTGAGACCCAGTACTTC. It encodes CASEPGVGETQYF.

This chain joins TRBV4-3 and TRBJ2-7; D ambiguous. CDR1 and CDR2 from the germline V gene are LGHNA and YSLEER. The CDR3 contains 14 residues. V was shortened by 1 base and J by 0 bases, with 7 bases between the two germline ends. The CDR3 bases are TGCGCCAGCAGCCAAGCTATAGGCTCCTACGAGCAGTACGTC. It specifies CASSQAIGSYEQYV.

The rearrangement links TRBV18 to TRBJ1-3, with 7 bases lining up with TRBD1. The length of the CDR3 is 16 residues. Trimming cost V 3 bases and J 2 bases; bases outside gene matches: 7. Germline CDR1 KGHSH, CDR2 LQKENI. The CDR3 nucleotides are TGTGCCAGCTCACCCCTTCAGGGGGAGGCTGGAAACACCATATATTTT. This translates into CASSPLQGEAGNTIYF.

The genes are TRBV9 and TRBJ1-1; D is perhaps TRBD1 (5 bases). The length of the CDR3 is 13 residues. Germline CDR1 SGDLS, CDR2 YYNGEE. With 1 base removed from V and 3 bases from J, the gap between germline ends came to 7 bases. The CDR3 is CASSVRGDTEAFF. CDR3 DNA sequence: TGTGCCAGCAGCGTAAGAGGGGACACTGAAGCTTTCTTT. The entire variable domain, with the rest obtained from reference TRBV9 and TRBJ1-1, is as follows: DSGVTQTPKHLITATGQRVTLRCSPRSGDLSVYWYQQSLDQGLQFLIQYYNGEERAKGNILERFSAQQFPDLHSELNLSSLELGDSALYFCASSVRGDTEAFFGQGTRLTVV.

V gene TRBV7-9 combines with J gene TRBJ2-2; D not resolved. The germline V gene has CDR1 SEHNR and CDR2 FQNEAQ (reference sequence). The CDR3 runs to 16 residues. The germline V and J ends were trimmed by 0 bases and 3 bases, with 11 bases remaining between them. CDR3 sequence reads: CASSLAGGVDTGELFF. In DNA, the CDR3 is TGTGCCAGCAGCTTAGCAGGTGGGGTCGACACCGGGGAGCTGTTTTTT.

The V call is TRBV18, the J call TRBJ2-7; weak D call: TRBD2 (5 bases). The CDR3 runs 13 residues. The germline CDR1 and CDR2 sequences are KGHSH and LQKENI. Deletions cut 5 bases from V and 3 bases from J, with 11 bases between. The CDR3 protein is CASSTGNYYEQYV. CDR3 in DNA: TGTGCCAGCTCAACCGGGAACTACTACGAGCAGTACGTC.

This chain joins TRBV9 and TRBJ1-2; 8 bases agree with TRBD1. The CDR3 has 16 amino acids. The J segment lost 2 bases and the V segment lost 3 bases, leaving 9 bases of the junction unmatched. Germline CDR1 SGDLS, CDR2 YYNGEE. The CDR3 reads CASSARGQGRNYGYTF. The CDR3 DNA is TGTGCCAGCAGCGCCCGCGGACAGGGAAGGAACTATGGCTACACCTTC.